This T cell receptor beta chain is from a study of shared clonotypes between healthy human individuals. About the research overall: Aged between 18 and 49, the donors were a couple of women and a few men.

Comment on this clone: Its antigen is as yet unknown.

Points from the study as a whole: A handful of donors held about 4.5% of naive CD4 clonotypes in common.

Measured with immunoSEQ multiplex PCR; TCRdb has only the in-frame clones, and not every one. The sample holds more than 1,200,000 clones, around 98.5% seen once. Trimming removed 3 bases from V and 1 base from J, with 14 bases in between. CDR1 SGHRS and CDR2 YFSETQ come from the germline V gene. This CDR3 has 15 residues. This chain uses TRBV5-1 with TRBJ2-7; tentatively, D is TRBD1 (5 bases). The sequencing input was naive CD4+ T cells sorted from blood. Subset: CD45RA+ positively selected. This receptor was identified in a man aged 25-40 years in good health. The CDR3: CASSSELTGSYEQYF. The CDR3 coding sequence is TGCGCCAGCAGCTCAGAACTTACAGGTTCCTACGAGCAGTACTTC.